These 27 T cell receptor beta chains were all obtained from the same sample, sequenced in a study of molecular identifiers for immune sequencing clone quantification. TCRdb recomputed calls from the PCR reads with MiXCR, one row per CDR3 protein. Of some 590,000 distinct CDR3 sequences in the sample, 25% were seen once. Sequenced input: naive CD8+ T cells from blood, with Jurkat cell RNA spiked in. The subset: FACS-sorted CD8+CD4-CCR7+CD45RA+ naive T cells. The receptors shown here come from a human donor in good health. Some libraries in this study had Jurkat cell RNA spiked in.

Many counts were recorded for this clonotype. The genes are TRBV5-1 and TRBJ2-3; 9 nucleotides line up with TRBD2. V gave up 1 base and J gave up 2 bases; unmatched junction bases: 2. This CDR3 contains 15 residues. In germline, CDR1 is SGHRS, CDR2 YFSETQ. The CDR3 region is CASSLTSGHTDTQYF. In DNA, the CDR3 is TGCGCCAGCAGCTTGACTAGCGGGCACACAGATACGCAGTATTTT.

The table lists this clonotype with many counts. The chain carries TRBV19 and TRBJ2-7; D might be TRBD1 (7 bases). The CDR3 covers 15 residues. In germline, CDR1 is LNHDA, CDR2 SQIVND (reference sequence). Between the trimmed V and J ends, which lost 1 base and 1 base, there was a span of 11 bases. CDR3 coding DNA: TGTGCCAGTAGTATAGGACAGGGACTTTCCTACGAGCAGTACTTC. It encodes CASSIGQGLSYEQYF.

V usage is TRBV2 and J usage is TRBJ2-1; 7 bases fit TRBD1. Germline loops: CDR1 SNHLY, CDR2 FYNNEI. The length of the CDR3 is 14 residues. J gave up 4 bases and V 8 bases, and 8 bases lay outside the gene matches. The CDR3 loop is CASEDRRRYNEQFF. In nucleotides, the CDR3 is TGTGCCAGCGAGGACAGGAGAAGATACAATGAGCAGTTCTTC.

J is TRBJ2-7 and V is TRBV5-5; 8 nucleotides line up with TRBD1. The trim removed 3 bases at V and 0 bases at J, leaving 8 bases unmatched. The CDR3 contains 16 residues. Germline loops: CDR1 SGHKS, CDR2 YYEKEE (reference sequence). The CDR3 coding sequence is TGTGCCAGCAGCTGGACAGGGATTACGGGCTCCTACGAGCAGTACTTC. It is translated as CASSWTGITGSYEQYF.

This clonotype came up many times. The J gene is TRBJ2-3, the V gene TRBV7-9, with D uncertain. The CDR3 has 15 residues. CDR1 is SEHNR, CDR2 FQNEAQ, per germline (reference sequence). The germline V and J ends were trimmed by 5 bases and 5 bases, with 17 bases remaining between them. The CDR3 loop reads CASSATDAFGDTQYF. The CDR3 DNA reads TGTGCCAGCAGCGCAACGGACGCTTTTGGAGATACGCAGTATTTT.

Only a few counts were recorded for this clonotype. One base away lies a much larger clone, so this may be a sequencing read error. The gene calls are TRBV29-1 and TRBJ1-1; 9 bases map to TRBD1. Germline V gene lookup returns CDR1 SQVTM and CDR2 ANQGSEA. J lost 4 bases, V lost 0 bases, and 9 bases had no gene match. CDR3 length: 16 residues. The CDR3 DNA sequence: TGCAGCGTTGAAGAAACGACAGGGGGAATGAGCACTGAAGCTTTCTTT. Its protein product is CSVEETTGGMSTEAFF. Variable domain in full (rest from reference TRBV29-1 and TRBJ1-1): SAVISQKPSRDICQRGTSLTIQCQVDSQVTMMFWYRQQPGQSLTLIATANQGSEATYESGFVIDKFPISRPNLTFSTLTVSNMSPEDSSIYLCSVEETTGGMSTEAFFGQGTRLTVV.

This clonotype came up many times. V and J are TRBV5-1 and TRBJ1-5; TRBD1 matches 7 bases. Germline lookup yields CDR1 SGHRS and CDR2 YFSETQ. Unmatched junction bases numbered 5, after V lost 4 bases and J lost 4 bases. CDR3 size: 14 residues. The CDR3 sequence: CASSLTGRNQPQHF. CDR3 in DNA: TGCGCCAGCAGCCTGACAGGGCGGAATCAGCCCCAGCATTTT.

This clonotype appeared many times. The CDR3 loop is CASSPVSEKLFF. CDR3 sequence (DNA): TGTGCCAGCAGCCCAGTGAGTGAAAAACTGTTTTTT. V is TRBV7-9 and J is TRBJ1-4; D unclear. Germline V gene sequence: CDR1 SEHNR, CDR2 FQNEAQ (reference sequence). The CDR3 runs 12 residues. Trimming removed 5 bases from V and 7 bases from J, with 8 bases in between.

This clonotype was picked up many times. This sequence joins TRBV24-1 and TRBJ2-7, with 12 bases fitting TRBD2. The CDR3 runs 20 residues. The V gene end was trimmed by 5 bases and the J gene end by 5 bases; junction bases not matched to a gene: 21. Per germline, CDR1 KGHDR and CDR2 SFDVKD. The CDR3 spells CATSAGAESGTSGPGDEQYF. CDR3 DNA sequence: TGTGCCACCAGTGCGGGAGCTGAATCCGGGACTAGCGGGCCCGGAGACGAGCAGTACTTC.

This clonotype was picked up a small number of times. The rearrangement joins TRBV24-1 to TRBJ1-5; weak D call: TRBD1 (5 bases). V was trimmed by 4 bases and J by 0 bases, leaving 15 bases between them. CDR3 size: 17 residues. Germline V CDR1 and CDR2: KGHDR, SFDVKD. Written as DNA, the CDR3 is TGTGCCACCAGTGAATCGGACGGGACCTATAGCAATCAGCCCCAGCATTTT. It encodes CATSESDGTYSNQPQHF.

J is TRBJ1-3 and V is TRBV5-6; D unclear. Trimming removed 5 bases at V and 0 bases at J, with 6 bases between. The CDR3 has 13 residues. CDR1 SGHDT and CDR2 YYEEEE come from the germline V gene. For the CDR3, the DNA is TGTGCCAGCAGGCTTACCTCTGGAAACACCATATATTTT. This encodes CASRLTSGNTIYF. Full variable domain (outside the CDR3, taken from reference TRBV5-6 and TRBJ1-3): DAGVTQSPTHLIKTRGQQVTLRCSPKSGHDTVSWYQQALGQGPQFIFQYYEEEERQRGNFPDRFSGHQFPNYSSELNVNALLLGDSALYLCASRLTSGNTIYFGEGSWLTVV.

The gene calls are TRBV4-2 and TRBJ2-7, with D possibly TRBD1 on 6 matching bases. Deletions cut 2 bases from V and 2 bases from J, with 13 bases between. CDR3 length: 15 residues. Germline V gene lookup returns CDR1 LGHNA and CDR2 YNFKEQ. CDR3 amino acids: CASSQNRDLAYEQYF. Here the CDR3 DNA reads TGTGCCAGCAGCCAAAACAGGGACCTGGCCTACGAGCAGTACTTC.

The DNA of the CDR3 is TGTGCCAGCAGTGAACTAGCGGGGGGAGATACGCAGTATTTT. Its translation: CASSELAGGDTQYF. This chain links TRBV2 with TRBJ2-3; 11 nucleotides agree with TRBD2. The length of the CDR3 is 14 residues. The ends lost 2 bases at V and 5 bases at J; junction bases unmatched: 0. Germline V CDR1 and CDR2: SNHLY, FYNNEI. Using reference TRBV2 and TRBJ2-3 for the parts outside the CDR3, the full variable domain is EPEVTQTPSHQVTQMGQEVILRCVPISNHLYFYWYRQILGQKVEFLVSFYNNEISEKSEIFDDQFSVERPDGSNFTLKIRSTKLEDSAMYFCASSELAGGDTQYFGPGTRLTVL.

This clonotype was seen a few times. The rearrangement uses TRBV6-2 or TRBV6-3 and TRBJ2-7; 15 bases agree with TRBD2. Germline lookup yields CDR1 MNHEY and CDR2 SVGEGT. The CDR3 has 22 residues. Trimming at V came to 8 bases and at J to 3 bases, leaving 26 bases not matched to a gene. The DNA for the CDR3 is TGTGCCAGCGAAAAGGACAGGGCAAAATATGGGACTAGCGGGAGGCCGTACTACGAGCAGTACTTC. It translates to CASEKDRAKYGTSGRPYYEQYF.

This clonotype was seen many times. CDR3 amino acids: CATSSGQATYEQYF. Written as DNA, the CDR3 is TGTGCCACCAGCTCGGGACAGGCAACCTACGAGCAGTACTTC. The chain combines TRBV15 with TRBJ2-7, with 8 bases lining up with TRBD1. In germline, CDR1 is LNHNV, CDR2 YYDKDF (reference sequence). CDR3 length equals 14 residues. J lost 2 bases, V lost 5 bases, and 5 bases had no gene match.

In regard to this clonotype: This may stem from a read error, because a much larger clone lies one nucleotide away. Here the CDR3 omits its conserved ending phenylalanine or tryptophan, so a read error is the likely source. The J gene is TRBJ1-2, the V gene TRBV29-1, with D hard to call. Trimming cost V 2 bases and J 1 base, with 5 bases left between them. The CDR3 has 12 amino acids. Germline V gene lookup returns CDR1 SQVTM and CDR2 ANQGSEA. The CDR3 DNA sequence: TGCAGCGTTGAATGGAATAACTATGGCTACACCATC. This encodes CSVEWNNYGYTI.

V is TRBV13 and J is TRBJ2-2; 8 bases fit TRBD1. From germline, CDR1 is PRHDT and CDR2 FYEKMQ (reference sequence). There are 15 residues in the CDR3. J lost 3 bases, V lost 5 bases, and 5 bases had no gene match. CDR3 sequence: CASSTDRVDTGELFF. The CDR3 bases are TGTGCCAGCAGCACGGACAGGGTCGACACCGGGGAGCTGTTTTTT.

The rearrangement uses TRBV5-4 and TRBJ2-1; TRBD1 matches at 7 bases. V trimming: 4 bases; J trimming: 5 bases; junction bases outside the gene matches: 9. CDR3 size: 15 residues. The germline V gene has CDR1 SGHNT and CDR2 YYREEE (reference sequence). The CDR3 bases are TGTGCCAGCAGCGCAAAGGGTCAGGGGGACAATGAGCAGTTCTTC. Translated, it gives CASSAKGQGDNEQFF.

A note on this clonotype: One base away lies a much larger clone, so this may be a sequencing read error. V gene TRBV14 combines with J gene TRBJ2-1; no clear D. Germline V lookup: CDR1 SGHDN, CDR2 FVKESK. V shed 1 base and J shed 0 bases, with 10 bases lying between them. CDR3 length: 16 amino acids. CDR3 loop: CASSQGPASSYNEQFF. The CDR3 nucleotides read TGTGCCAGCAGCCAAGGTCCGGCCAGCTCCTACAATGAGCAGTTCTTC.

This clonotype has only a few counts. The chain couples TRBV19 to TRBJ2-3; 7 bases match TRBD2. Losses at the gene ends were 0 bases for V and 6 bases for J; bases not matched to a gene: 12. There are 17 residues in the CDR3. Germline V lookup: CDR1 LNHDA, CDR2 SQIVND (reference sequence). CDR3 in DNA: TGTGCCAGTAGTATAGACGGGGGTCGCGGGGGTTTGGATACGCAGTATTTT. The encoded protein is CASSIDGGRGGLDTQYF.

A few counts support this clonotype. V gene TRBV11-2 combines with J gene TRBJ2-1, with a possible D match to TRBD2 (5 bases). CDR1 and CDR2 from the germline V gene are SGHAT and FQNNGV. Trimming took off 2 bases at V and 2 bases at J, with 10 bases between the two ends. The CDR3 has 15 residues. The CDR3 region is CASSLFGITYNEQFF. The CDR3 DNA reads TGTGCCAGCAGCTTATTCGGGATAACCTACAATGAGCAGTTCTTC. The whole variable domain, filled in from reference TRBV11-2 and TRBJ2-1, reads EAGVAQSPRYKIIEKRQSVAFWCNPISGHATLYWYQQILGQGPKLLIQFQNNGVVDDSQLPKDRFSAERLKGVDSTLKIQPAKLEDSAVYLCASSLFGITYNEQFFGPGTRLTVL.

This clonotype has only one observation. Since a much larger clone is just one base distant, this may be a read error. The V gene is TRBV6-5, the J gene TRBJ1-5; D ambiguous. Germline values: CDR1 MNHEY, CDR2 SVGAGI. The CDR3 runs 15 residues. CDR3 nucleotides: TGTGCCAGCAGTCAATTTAGGGAAAGCAATCGGCCCCAGCATTTT. As protein: CASSQFRESNRPQHF.

V usage is TRBV27 and J usage is TRBJ2-1; D is possibly TRBD2 (5 bases). V shed 2 bases and J shed 8 bases, with 10 bases lying between them. This CDR3 comprises 13 residues. The germline V gene encodes CDR1 MNHEY and CDR2 SMNVEV (reference sequence). CDR3 loop: CASSLGEGYEQFF. CDR3 nucleotide sequence: TGTGCCAGCAGTTTAGGAGAGGGTTATGAGCAGTTCTTC.

CDR3 DNA: TGTGCCTGGAGTACAGGGGGCCCCTACGAGCAGTACTTC. This encodes CAWSTGGPYEQYF. The chain employs TRBV30 and TRBJ2-7; 9 positions match TRBD1. The CDR3 spans 13 residues. Germline trimming cut 2 bases from V and 2 bases from J; bases unmatched to any gene: 1. The germline gives CDR1 GTSNPN, CDR2 SVGIG (reference sequence).

Remarks on this clonotype: A much larger clone sits a single nucleotide away, making a read error possible. The CDR3 sequence: CASSLVGQSTDTQYF. In DNA form, the CDR3 reads TGCGCCAGCAGCTTGGTGGGTCAGAGCACAGATACGCAGTATTTT. The chain employs TRBV5-1 and TRBJ2-3; no firm D call. This CDR3 has 15 amino acids. V was pared by 0 bases and J by 0 bases, with 8 bases between. The germline gives CDR1 SGHRS, CDR2 YFSETQ. The variable domain in full, with the rest retrieved from reference TRBV5-1 and TRBJ2-3, is KAGVTQTPRYLIKTRGQQVTLSCSPISGHRSVSWYQQTPGQGLQFLFEYFSETQRNKGNFPGRFSGRQFSNSRSEMNVSTLELGDSALYLCASSLVGQSTDTQYFGPGTRLTVL.

There are a few counts of this clonotype. The chain has TRBV15 and TRBJ2-6; TRBD1 agrees at 9 bases. CDR1 is LNHNV and CDR2 is YYDKDF in the germline V gene (reference sequence). The CDR3 has 18 residues. Unmatched junction bases numbered 6, after V lost 0 bases and J lost 3 bases. The CDR3 sequence: CATSREQGAYRGANVLTF. The CDR3 DNA follows: TGTGCCACCAGCAGAGAACAGGGGGCATATCGTGGGGCCAACGTCCTGACTTTC.

Notes on this clonotype: The junction shows a germline mismatch at one end, possibly a read error. The CDR3 bases are TGTGCCAGCAGCTTTTCCAGGGAGGCCTACGAGCAGTACTTC. Translating it yields CASSFSREAYEQYF. The V and J genes are TRBV5-3 and TRBJ2-7; maybe TRBD2 (6 bases). TRBV5-3 is identified as an open reading frame with a role that is uncertain. The CDR3 is 14 amino acids.